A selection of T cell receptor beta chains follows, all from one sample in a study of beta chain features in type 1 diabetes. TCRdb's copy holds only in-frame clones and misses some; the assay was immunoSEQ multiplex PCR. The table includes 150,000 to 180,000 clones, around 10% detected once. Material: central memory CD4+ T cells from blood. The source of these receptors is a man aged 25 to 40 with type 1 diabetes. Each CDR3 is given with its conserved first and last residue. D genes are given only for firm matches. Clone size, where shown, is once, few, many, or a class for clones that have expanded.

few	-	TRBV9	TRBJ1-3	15	CASSPSDTSGNTIYF	TGTGCCAGCAGCCCCTCGGACACCTCTGGAAACACCATATATTTT
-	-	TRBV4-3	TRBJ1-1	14	CASRSAQMNTEAFF	TGCGCCAGCAGGTCTGCACAGATGAACACTGAAGCTTTCTTT
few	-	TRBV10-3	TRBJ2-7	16	CAISEPSGVSSYEQYF	TGTGCCATCAGTGAGCCCTCCGGGGTTAGCTCCTACGAGCAGTACTTC
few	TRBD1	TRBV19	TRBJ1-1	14	CASSLRDSFTEAFF	TGTGCCAGTAGTCTTCGGGACAGCTTTACTGAAGCTTTCTTT
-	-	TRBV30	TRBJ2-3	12	CAWSARGGSQYF	TGTGCCTGGAGTGCCCGAGGGGGAAGCCAGTATTTT
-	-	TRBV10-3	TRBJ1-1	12	CAIRGSNTEAFF	TGTGCCATCCGCGGATCTAACACTGAAGCTTTCTTT
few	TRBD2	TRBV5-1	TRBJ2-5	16	CASSFGTSGSGETQYF	TGCGCCAGCAGCTTCGGGACTAGCGGGAGCGGGGAGACCCAGTACTTC
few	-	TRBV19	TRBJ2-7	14	CASSISRASSEQYF	TGTGCCAGTAGTATCTCCAGGGCCTCTAGCGAGCAGTACTTC
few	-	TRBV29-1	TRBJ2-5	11	CSVIPKETQYF	TGCAGCGTTATTCCAAAAGAGACCCAGTACTTC
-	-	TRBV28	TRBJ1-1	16	CASSLSTGPLNTEAFF	TGTGCCAGCAGTCTAAGCACAGGGCCCCTGAACACTGAAGCTTTCTTT
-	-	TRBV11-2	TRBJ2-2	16	CASSFKPFGNTGELFF	TGTGCCAGCAGCTTTAAACCTTTCGGGAACACCGGGGAGCTGTTTTTT
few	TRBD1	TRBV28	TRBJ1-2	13	CASSPMTGLGYTF	TGTGCCAGCAGTCCCATGACAGGGCTGGGCTACACCTTC
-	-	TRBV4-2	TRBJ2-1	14	CASSPMRFNNEQFF	TGTGCCAGCAGTCCAATGCGGTTTAACAATGAGCAGTTCTTC
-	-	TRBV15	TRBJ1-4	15	CATSRVQGKGEKLFF	TGTGCCACCAGCAGAGTGCAGGGGAAAGGTGAAAAACTGTTTTTT
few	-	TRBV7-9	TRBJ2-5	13	CASSLQRQETQYF	TGTGCCAGCAGCCTCCAGCGGCAAGAGACCCAGTACTTC
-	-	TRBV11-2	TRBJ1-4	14	CASSLGQKNEKLFF	TGTGCCAGCAGCTTAGGTCAGAAGAATGAAAAACTGTTTTTT
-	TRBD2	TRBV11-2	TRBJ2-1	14	CASSSGLAVRDQFF	TGTGCCAGCAGCTCGGGACTAGCGGTGCGAGATCAGTTCTTC
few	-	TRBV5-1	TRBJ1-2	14	CASSLTEANYGYTF	TGCGCCAGCAGCCTGACAGAAGCTAACTATGGCTACACCTTC
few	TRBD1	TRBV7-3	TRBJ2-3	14	CASSLAPRTGTKYF	TGTGCCAGCAGCTTAGCCCCCCGGACAGGAACAAAGTATTTT
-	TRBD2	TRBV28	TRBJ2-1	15	CASSYGLAGENEQFF	TGTGCCAGCAGTTACGGACTAGCGGGAGAGAATGAGCAGTTCTTC
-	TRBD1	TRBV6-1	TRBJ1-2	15	CASSTIPGQGDGYTF	TGTGCCAGCAGTACTATTCCGGGACAGGGAGATGGCTACACCTTC
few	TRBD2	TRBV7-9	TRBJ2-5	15	CASSSGLAGAETQYF	TGTGCCAGCAGCTCGGGACTAGCGGGAGCGGAGACCCAGTACTTC
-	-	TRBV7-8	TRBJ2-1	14	CASSLAARNNEQFF	TGTGCCAGCAGCTTAGCGGCAAGAAACAATGAGCAGTTCTTC
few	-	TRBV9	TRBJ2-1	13	CASSVATGNEQFF	TGTGCCAGCAGCGTAGCTACGGGCAATGAGCAGTTCTTC
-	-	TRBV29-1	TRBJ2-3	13	CSTERGRADTQYF	TGCAGCACCGAGCGAGGGCGAGCAGATACGCAGTATTTT
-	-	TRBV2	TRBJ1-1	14	CASSGSTSNTEAFF	TGTGCCAGCAGTGGTTCCACTTCGAACACTGAAGCTTTCTTT
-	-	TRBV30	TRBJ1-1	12	CAWSVLGYEAFF	TGTGCCTGGAGTGTACTAGGGTATGAAGCTTTCTTT
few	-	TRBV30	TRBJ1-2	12	CAYTTVNYGYTF	TGTGCCTATACGACTGTGAACTATGGCTACACCTTC
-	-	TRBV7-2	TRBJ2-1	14	CASSLSFSPNEQFF	TGTGCCAGCAGCTTATCTTTTTCCCCCAATGAGCAGTTCTTC
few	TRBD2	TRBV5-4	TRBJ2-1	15	CASSSQREGLNEQFF	TGTGCCAGCAGCTCCCAGCGGGAGGGCCTTAATGAGCAGTTCTTC
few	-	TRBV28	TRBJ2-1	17	CASSLLGRAETYNEQFF	TGTGCCAGCAGTTTATTGGGCAGGGCGGAAACCTACAATGAGCAGTTCTTC
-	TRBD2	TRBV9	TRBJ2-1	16	CASSVGTSGGGNEQFF	TGTGCCAGCAGCGTGGGGACTAGCGGGGGAGGCAATGAGCAGTTCTTC
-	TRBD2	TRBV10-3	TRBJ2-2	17	CAISDPGLAGNTGELFF	TGTGCCATCAGTGACCCGGGACTAGCGGGAAATACCGGGGAGCTGTTTTTT
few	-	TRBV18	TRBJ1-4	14	CASSPRATNEKLFF	TGTGCCAGCTCACCGCGAGCAACTAATGAAAAACTGTTTTTT
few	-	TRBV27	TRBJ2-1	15	CASSLLARTYNEQFF	TGTGCCAGCAGTTTACTAGCGCGAACCTACAATGAGCAGTTCTTC
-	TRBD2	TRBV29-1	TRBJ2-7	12	CSVMTSGYEQYF	TGCAGCGTTATGACTAGCGGTTACGAGCAGTACTTC
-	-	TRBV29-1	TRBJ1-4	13	CSVLRSGNEKLFF	TGCAGCGTTCTTCGGTCCGGTAATGAAAAACTGTTTTTT
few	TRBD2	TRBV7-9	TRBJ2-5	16	CASSPGLAGAGETQYF	TGTGCCAGCAGCCCCGGACTAGCGGGGGCTGGGGAGACCCAGTACTTC
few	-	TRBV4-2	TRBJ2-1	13	CASSQAGYNEQFF	TGTGCCAGCAGCCAGGCAGGGTACAATGAGCAGTTCTTC
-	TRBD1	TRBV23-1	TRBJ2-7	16	CASGKTGTGISYEQYF	TGCGCCAGCGGAAAGACCGGGACAGGGATTTCCTACGAGCAGTACTTC
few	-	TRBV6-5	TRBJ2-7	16	CASSYSTAGDTYEQYF	TGTGCCAGCAGTTACTCGACGGCAGGCGATACCTACGAGCAGTACTTC
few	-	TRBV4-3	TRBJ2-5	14	CASRRTVNQETQYF	TGCGCCAGCAGGCGAACAGTGAACCAAGAGACCCAGTACTTC
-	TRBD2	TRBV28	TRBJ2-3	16	CASSPPSGSRTDTQYF	TGTGCCAGCAGCCCCCCAAGCGGGAGCCGCACAGATACGCAGTATTTT
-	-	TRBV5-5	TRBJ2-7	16	CASSWGPGGSKYEQYF	TGTGCCAGCAGCTGGGGGCCGGGGGGATCGAAGTACGAGCAGTACTTC
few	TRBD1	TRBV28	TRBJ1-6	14	CASNNRGGNSPLHF	TGTGCCAGCAACAACAGGGGAGGAAACTCACCCCTCCACTTT
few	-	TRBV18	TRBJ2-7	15	CASSPPEGGRSEQYF	TGTGCCAGCTCACCACCCGAGGGTGGGCGATCCGAGCAGTACTTC
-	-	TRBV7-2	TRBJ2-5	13	CASSFTALETQYF	TGTGCCAGCAGCTTTACTGCCCTCGAGACCCAGTACTTC
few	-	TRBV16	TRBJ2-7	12	CASSSAYYEQYF	TGTGCCAGCAGCTCTGCGTACTACGAGCAGTACTTC
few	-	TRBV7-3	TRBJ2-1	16	CASSKTGGGSYNEQFF	TGTGCCAGCAGCAAGACAGGCGGCGGCTCCTACAATGAGCAGTTCTTC
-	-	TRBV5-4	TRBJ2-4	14	CASSSAGTKNIQYF	TGTGCCAGCAGCTCGGCAGGGACAAAAAACATTCAGTACTTC
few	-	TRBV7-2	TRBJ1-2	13	CASSYDRLYGYTF	TGTGCCAGCAGCTATGACAGACTCTATGGCTACACCTTC
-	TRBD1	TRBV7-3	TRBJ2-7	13	CASSFIGGDEQYF	TGTGCCAGCAGCTTCATAGGGGGCGACGAGCAGTACTTC
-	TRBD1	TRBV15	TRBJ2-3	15	CATSARQGFTDTQYF	TGTGCCACCAGCGCCCGACAGGGGTTCACAGATACGCAGTATTTT
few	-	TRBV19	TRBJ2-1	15	CASSMRLVELDEQFF	TGTGCCAGTAGTATGCGCCTAGTGGAGTTAGATGAGCAGTTCTTC
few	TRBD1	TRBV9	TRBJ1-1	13	CASSGQGNTEAFF	TGTGCCAGCAGCGGACAGGGGAACACTGAAGCTTTCTTT
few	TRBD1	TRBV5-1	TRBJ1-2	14	CASSPGTGGDGYTF	TGCGCCAGCAGCCCCGGGACAGGGGGCGATGGCTACACCTTC
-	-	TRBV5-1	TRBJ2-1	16	CASSWGGGASYNEQFF	TGCGCCAGCAGCTGGGGAGGCGGAGCGAGCTACAATGAGCAGTTCTTC
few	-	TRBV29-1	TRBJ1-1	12	CSAYQVNTEAFF	TGCAGCGCCTATCAGGTCAACACTGAAGCTTTCTTT
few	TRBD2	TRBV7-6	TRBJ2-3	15	CASSSTSGLTDTQYF	TGTGCCAGCAGCTCGACTAGCGGACTCACAGATACGCAGTATTTT